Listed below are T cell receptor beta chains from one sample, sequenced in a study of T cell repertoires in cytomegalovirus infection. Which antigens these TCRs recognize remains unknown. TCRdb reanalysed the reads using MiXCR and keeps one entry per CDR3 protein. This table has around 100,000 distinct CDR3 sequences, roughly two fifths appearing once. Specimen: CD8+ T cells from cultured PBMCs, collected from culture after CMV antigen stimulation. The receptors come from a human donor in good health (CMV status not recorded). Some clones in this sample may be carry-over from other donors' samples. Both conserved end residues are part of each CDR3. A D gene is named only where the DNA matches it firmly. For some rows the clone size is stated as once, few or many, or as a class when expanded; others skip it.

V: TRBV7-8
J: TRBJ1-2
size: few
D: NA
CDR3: CASSPGGGLQSNYGYTF
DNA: TGTGCCAGCAGCCCGGGGGGGGGCCTACAATCTAACTATGGCTACACCTTC

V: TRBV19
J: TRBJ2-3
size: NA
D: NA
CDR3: CASSIVLWGDTQYF
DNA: TGTGCCAGTAGTATTGTGTTATGGGGAGATACGCAGTATTTT

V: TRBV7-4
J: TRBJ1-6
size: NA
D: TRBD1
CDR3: CASSRTSGQGLSPLHF
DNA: TGTGCCAGCAGCCGAACGTCGGGACAGGGGTTATCACCCCTCCACTTT

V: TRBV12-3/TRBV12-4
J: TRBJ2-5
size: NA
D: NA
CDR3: CASSLSQETQYF
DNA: TGTGCCAGCAGCCTCTCACAAGAGACCCAGTACTTC

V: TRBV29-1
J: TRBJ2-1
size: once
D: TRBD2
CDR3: CSVELGLAGVQSSYNEQFF
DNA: TGCAGCGTTGAATTGGGACTAGCGGGGGTGCAAAGCTCCTACAATGAGCAGTTCTTC

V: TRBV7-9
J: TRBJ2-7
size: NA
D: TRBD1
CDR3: CASSRGTGDPYEQYF
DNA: TGTGCCAGCAGCCGAGGGACAGGCGACCCCTACGAGCAGTACTTC

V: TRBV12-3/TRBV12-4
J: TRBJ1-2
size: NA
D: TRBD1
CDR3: CAAHRQDRGYTF
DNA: TGTGCCGCCCACCGCCAGGACAGGGGCTACACCTTC

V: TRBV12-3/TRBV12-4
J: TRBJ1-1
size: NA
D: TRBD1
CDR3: CASRVQGTNTEAFF
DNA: TGTGCCAGCCGAGTACAGGGGACGAACACTGAAGCTTTCTTT

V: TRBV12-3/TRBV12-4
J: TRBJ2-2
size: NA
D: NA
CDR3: CASSLLGGDTGELFF
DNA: TGTGCCAGCAGTTTACTGGGCGGTGACACCGGGGAGCTGTTTTTT

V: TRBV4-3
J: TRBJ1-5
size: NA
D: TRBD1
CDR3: CASSQVGDRGYQPQHF
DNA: TGCGCCAGCAGCCAAGTGGGAGACAGGGGGTATCAGCCCCAGCATTTT

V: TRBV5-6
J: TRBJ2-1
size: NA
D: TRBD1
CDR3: CASSSQGAVEQFF
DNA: TGTGCCAGCAGCTCGCAGGGGGCGGTTGAGCAGTTCTTC

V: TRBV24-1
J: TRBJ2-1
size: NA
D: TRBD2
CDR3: CATSETSGGHSSYNEQFF
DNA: TGTGCCACCAGTGAGACTAGCGGGGGACATAGCTCCTACAATGAGCAGTTCTTC

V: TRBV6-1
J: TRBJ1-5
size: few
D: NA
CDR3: CASNEMGNQPQHF
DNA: TGTGCCAGCAACGAGATGGGCAATCAGCCCCAGCATTTT

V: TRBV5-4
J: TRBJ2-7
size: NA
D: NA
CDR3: CASSSYSDAYEQYF
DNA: TGTGCCAGCAGCTCGTACAGTGATGCCTACGAGCAGTACTTC

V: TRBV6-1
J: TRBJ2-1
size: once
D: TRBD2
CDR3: CASSYGLSGGKNEQFF
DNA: TGTGCCAGCAGTTACGGGCTTAGCGGGGGGAAGAATGAGCAGTTCTTC

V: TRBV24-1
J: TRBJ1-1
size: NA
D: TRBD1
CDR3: CATSDFIGTGETEAFF
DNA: TGTGCCACCAGTGATTTCATCGGGACAGGGGAAACTGAAGCTTTCTTT

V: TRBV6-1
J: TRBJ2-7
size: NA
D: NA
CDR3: CASSEVPGHEYEQYF
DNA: TGTGCCAGCAGTGAGGTTCCGGGACACGAGTACGAGCAGTACTTC

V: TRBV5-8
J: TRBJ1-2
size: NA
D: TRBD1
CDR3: CASSWDRGHGYTF
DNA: TGTGCCAGCAGCTGGGACAGGGGACATGGCTACACCTTC

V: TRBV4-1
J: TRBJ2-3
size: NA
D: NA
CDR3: CASSQEGVGGAGADTQYF
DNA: TGCGCCAGCAGCCAAGAAGGTGTTGGAGGGGCTGGCGCAGATACGCAGTATTTT

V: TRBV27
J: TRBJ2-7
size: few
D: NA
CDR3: CASRPQGLSYEQYF
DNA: TGTGCCAGCAGGCCACAGGGTCTCTCCTACGAGCAGTACTTC

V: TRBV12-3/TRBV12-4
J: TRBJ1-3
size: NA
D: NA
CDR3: CASTLGPAGNTIYF
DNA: TGTGCCAGCACTCTGGGCCCGGCTGGAAACACCATATATTTT

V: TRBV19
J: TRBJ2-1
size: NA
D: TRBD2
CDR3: CASGTSSYNEQFF
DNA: TGTGCCAGTGGGACTAGCTCCTACAATGAGCAGTTCTTC

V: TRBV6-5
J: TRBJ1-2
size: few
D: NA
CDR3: CASSYSMSPANYGYTF
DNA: TGTGCCAGCAGTTACTCGATGTCCCCGGCCAACTATGGCTACACCTTC

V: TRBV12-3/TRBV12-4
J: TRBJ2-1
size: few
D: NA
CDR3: CASSFMTEANEQFF
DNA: TGTGCCAGCAGTTTTATGACAGAAGCCAATGAGCAGTTCTTC